These 18 T cell receptor beta chains were sequenced from one sample in a study of beta chain features in type 1 diabetes (dated by TCRdb to 2016 to 2018). Study-wide conclusions, independent of this receptor: Type 1 diabetes patients showed a moderate but significant shortening of TCRB CDR3 length in all four CD4+ subsets.

The library was made by the immunoSEQ multiplex PCR assay. The entire amount of isolated RNA was reverse transcribed using the High Capacity cDNA Reverse Transcription Kit, so the sequenced TCRB transcripts were expressed ones. What TCRdb holds here is the immuneACCESS table cut down to in-frame rearrangements. Part of the clones is not present; checked against another copy, under half of the missing clones reflect an unresolved V gene, and the others are unexplained. Counted in this sample were about 340,000 clones; 13% of them appeared once. Jointly, the top ten make up over 0.014% of the sample. For these receptors, no antigen is known. The sequenced sample was naive CD4+ T cells from blood. Per the publication, the cell subset or site label means: true naive CD4+ T cells. The source of these receptors is a woman aged 18-29 years with type 1 diabetes.

This sequence joins TRBV11-2 and TRBJ2-3; tentative D call: TRBD2 (5 bases). The V end was cut by 5 bases, the J end by 5 bases, with 17 bases between. The CDR3 runs to 15 residues. Germline values: CDR1 SGHAT, CDR2 FQNNGV. The CDR3 loop reads CASSLNTPGRDTQYF. In DNA form, the CDR3 reads TGTGCCAGCAGCCTGAACACCCCGGGAAGAGATACGCAGTATTTT. Combining the CDR3 with reference TRBV11-2 and TRBJ2-3 gives the whole variable domain EAGVAQSPRYKIIEKRQSVAFWCNPISGHATLYWYQQILGQGPKLLIQFQNNGVVDDSQLPKDRFSAERLKGVDSTLKIQPAKLEDSAVYLCASSLNTPGRDTQYFGPGTRLTVL.

The V call is TRBV5-8, the J call TRBJ1-5, with 7 bases matching TRBD1. The CDR3 runs to 16 residues. Germline assignment: CDR1 SGHTS and CDR2 YDEGEE. J was trimmed by 0 bases and V by 2 bases; bases with no gene match: 5. The CDR3 DNA follows: TGTGCCAGCAGCTTCAGGACAGGCAGTAGCAATCAGCCCCAGCATTTT. This translates into CASSFRTGSSNQPQHF.

This clone was counted only a few times. The J gene is TRBJ2-1, the V gene TRBV7-7; D might be TRBD2 (5 bases). CDR3 size: 15 residues. The germline V gene encodes CDR1 SSHAT and CDR2 FNYEAQ (reference sequence). The V gene lost 5 bases and the J gene lost 4 bases, with 15 bases spanning the gap. Here the CDR3 DNA reads TGTGCCAGCAGCGGAACCCTAGCAGCTTACAATGAGCAGTTCTTC. It yields the protein CASSGTLAAYNEQFF.

This clone has only a few counts. The chain carries TRBV7-8 and TRBJ2-2; 7 nucleotides line up with TRBD2. CDR3 size: 14 residues. Germline V gene data show CDR1 as SGHVS and CDR2 as FQNEAQ. V trimming: 6 bases; J trimming: 3 bases; junction bases outside the gene matches: 4. CDR3 sequence (DNA): TGTGCCAGCAGAGAGGGAGGGTACACCGGGGAGCTGTTTTTT. Amino acids: CASREGGYTGELFF.

This clone has just a few counts. The chain recombines TRBV7-2 with TRBJ2-7; D remains ambiguous. The V gene's germline CDR1 is SGHTA and CDR2 FQGNSA. CDR3 length: 16 residues. V lost 2 bases to trimming and J lost 2 bases, with 16 bases between them. The CDR3 protein is CASSLRFYPQTYEQYF. The CDR3 region has the DNA TGTGCCAGCAGCTTACGGTTCTACCCCCAAACCTACGAGCAGTACTTC.

This rearrangement joins TRBV5-6 to TRBJ2-7; D is perhaps TRBD1 (6 bases). The CDR3 sequence is 17 residues long. Germline CDR1 reads SGHDT; CDR2 reads YYEEEE. The V end was cut by 1 base, the J end by 9 bases, with 26 bases between. The CDR3 sequence is CASSLRSTRGDLRGQYV. The CDR3 nucleotides read TGTGCCAGCAGCTTGAGGTCGACCAGGGGTGATCTACGAGGGCAGTACGTC.

In this sample, this clone turned up a few times. The J gene is TRBJ1-2, the V gene TRBV6-5; 7 positions match TRBD1. The CDR3 length is 15 residues. Trimming removed 6 bases from V and 4 bases from J; junction bases left unmatched: 11. The V gene's germline CDR1 is MNHEY and CDR2 SVGAGI. The CDR3 here is CASSPTLQGIYGYTF. The CDR3 nucleotides are TGTGCCAGCAGCCCGACCTTACAGGGGATCTATGGCTACACCTTC.

This clone was seen a few times. The genes are TRBV29-1 and TRBJ2-3, with D maybe TRBD1 (5 bases). V was cut by 7 bases and J by 6 bases, with 14 bases left in between. Germline lookup yields CDR1 SQVTM and CDR2 ANQGSEA. The CDR3 sequence is 12 residues long. CDR3 amino acids: CSAEGRVDTQYF. CDR3 sequence (DNA): TGCAGCGCCGAAGGCAGGGTCGATACGCAGTATTTT.

CDR3 in DNA: TGTGCCAGCAGCCCGGGACTAGGTCGTGAGCAGTTCTTC. It codes for CASSPGLGREQFF. The V gene is TRBV6-5, the J gene TRBJ2-1, with 8 nucleotides matching TRBD2. With 6 bases clipped from V and 9 bases from J, the junction kept 7 bases outside the gene matches. Germline CDR1 reads MNHEY; CDR2 reads SVGAGI. The CDR3 length is 13 residues.

This clone was seen only a few times. CDR3 nucleotides: TGTGCCAGCTCACCACCGTCGGGAGGCCCAGAAGAGACCCAGTACTTC. Its protein product is CASSPPSGGPEETQYF. The rearrangement joins TRBV18 to TRBJ2-5; 7 bases fit TRBD2. The CDR3 extends over 16 amino acids. Germline V gene data show CDR1 as KGHSH and CDR2 as LQKENI. V shed 0 bases, J shed 3 bases, and the junction held 7 bases outside the gene matches. The whole variable domain, filled in from reference TRBV18 and TRBJ2-5, reads NAGVMQNPRHLVRRRGQEARLRCSPMKGHSHVYWYRQLPEEGLKFMVYLQKENIIDESGMPKERFSAEFPKEGPSILRIQQVVRGDSAAYFCASSPPSGGPEETQYFGPGTRLLVL.

This clone was seen only a few times. The V call is TRBV7-2, the J call TRBJ2-5, with 10 bases identical to TRBD2. Per the germline V gene, CDR1 is SGHTA and CDR2 is FQGNSA. V shed 1 base, J shed 7 bases, and the junction held 9 bases outside the gene matches. The CDR3 sequence is 16 residues long. CDR3 residues: CASSLGLAGESGTQYF. CDR3 bases: TGTGCCAGCAGCTTAGGGCTAGCGGGGGAAAGCGGGACCCAGTACTTC.

This clone turned up a few times. The V and J genes are TRBV5-1 and TRBJ2-1; the D gene is possibly TRBD2 (5 bases). V lost 0 bases and J lost 8, with 9 bases in between. Germline CDR1 reads SGHRS; CDR2 reads YFSETQ. The CDR3 spans 13 residues. As DNA, the CDR3 is TGCGCCAGCAGCTTGGGAGGGAAGCATGAGCAGTTCTTC. This codes for CASSLGGKHEQFF.

V gene TRBV5-6 combines with J gene TRBJ2-7; 8 bases align to TRBD1. V shed 3 bases and J 4 bases; nucleotides not matched to a gene: 6. The germline gives CDR1 SGHDT, CDR2 YYEEEE. The CDR3 extends over 14 amino acids. Here the CDR3 DNA reads TGTGCCAGCAGCTCCGGACAGGGAAGGTACGAGCAGTACTTC. It yields the protein CASSSGQGRYEQYF.

This clone appeared a few times. This chain links TRBV18 with TRBJ2-5, with D possibly being TRBD1 (5 bases). With 8 bases removed from V and 2 bases from J, the gap between germline ends came to 12 bases. CDR1 is KGHSH, CDR2 LQKENI, per germline. CDR3 length equals 13 residues. The CDR3 loop is CASHKGVQETQYF. CDR3 bases: TGTGCCAGCCATAAAGGGGTTCAAGAGACCCAGTACTTC.

The genes are TRBV7-2 and TRBJ2-1, with 8 bases that match TRBD2. The CDR3 has 14 residues. Germline V gene data show CDR1 as SGHTA and CDR2 as FQGNSA. The trim removed 1 base at V and 7 bases at J, leaving 3 bases unmatched. CDR3 in amino acids: CASSLGTSPNEQFF. CDR3 sequence (DNA): TGTGCCAGCAGCTTAGGGACTAGCCCTAATGAGCAGTTCTTC.

The genes are TRBV7-2 and TRBJ2-7, with 13 bases identical to TRBD2. Germline lookup yields CDR1 SGHTA and CDR2 FQGNSA. The CDR3 contains 14 residues. Trimming removed 1 base from V and 6 bases from J; junction bases left unmatched: 0. This CDR3 is CASSLGLAGGEQYF. CDR3 bases: TGTGCCAGCAGCTTAGGACTAGCGGGAGGCGAGCAGTACTTC.

The J gene is TRBJ2-7, the V gene TRBV30; 7 nucleotides align to TRBD2. Germline CDR1 reads GTSNPN; CDR2 reads SVGIG (reference sequence). J was trimmed by 2 bases and V by 3 bases; bases with no gene match: 13. This CDR3 spans 16 amino acids. The CDR3 region has the DNA TGTGCCTGGAGAGAGAGGGGCGGGAGTAAGGCCTACGAGCAGTACTTC. This gives the protein CAWRERGGSKAYEQYF.

The gene calls are TRBV30 and TRBJ2-1, with TRBD2 matching 11 bases. The V segment lost 6 bases and the J segment 7 bases; nucleotides outside the gene matches: 8. Germline lookup yields CDR1 GTSNPN and CDR2 SVGIG (reference sequence). The CDR3 extends over 14 amino acids. The CDR3 sequence: CACSLAGVRNEQFF. CDR3 coding DNA: TGTGCCTGCTCACTAGCGGGAGTTCGGAATGAGCAGTTCTTC.